The clone carrying this TCR beta chain occurred a few times. What it recognizes is unknown. This sample was taken from a study of T cells in Graves' hyperthyroidism and ophthalmopathy. Turning to the study itself: Peripheral blood was collected at initial diagnosis, before any treatment.

The diagnoses drew upon clinical symptoms, serum thyroxine and TRAb, thyroid ultrasound and orbital computed tomography. Germline V gene lookup returns CDR1 DFQATT and CDR2 SNEGSKA (reference sequence). V was pared by 0 bases and J by 3 bases, with 2 bases of the junction left unmatched. The CDR3 is 14 residues long. Findings and limits, study-wide: In blood, most of the thyroid clonotypes expanded above 0.001 were also present.

What was amplified from RNA transcripts were TCR beta CDR3 regions. Using the HTBI primer set, a first-round RT-PCR was run on the TCR CDR3. MiXCR was run by TCRdb on the multiplex PCR reads, yielding one entry per CDR3 protein. There are fewer than 500,000 distinct CDR3 sequences in the sample; around 15% occur only once, and roughly a fifth lies in the top ten. The chain employs TRBV20-1 and TRBJ1-2, with TRBD1 matching 9 bases. The sequencing input was blood. This sequence originates from a woman in her 30s with Graves' ophthalmopathy. CDR3 nucleotide sequence: TGCAGTGCTAGAGAGGACAGGGGACACTATGGCTACACCTTC. This gives the protein CSAREDRGHYGYTF.